In its sample, the clone carrying this TCR beta chain was seen a few times. Data came from immunoSEQ multiplex PCR; TCRdb stores just in-frame clones and leaves some out. The sample lists about 83,000 clones, 87% occurring once. V was trimmed by 2 bases and J by 2 bases, leaving 10 bases between them. Germline CDR1 and CDR2: MDHEN and SYDVKM. This CDR3 has 15 residues. These data are taken from a study of blood T cell repertoires in COVID-19. Study in general: T cells, B-cell-depleted T cells, or PBMCs provided the cDNA or gDNA that served as material.

Sequences were obtained from peripheral blood. The chain couples TRBV28 to TRBJ1-5; D gene uncertain. This receptor was taken from a woman in her forties or fifties with active or convalescent COVID-19. CDR3 DNA: TGTGCCAGCAGTTTACTAGCGCAGGGCAATCAGCCCCAGCATTTT. Protein product: CASSLLAQGNQPQHF.